The sequence of this TCR beta chain was determined in a study of shared clonotypes between healthy human individuals. Original data processing: Sequence data from immunoSEQ were junction-only and lacked quality scores; consequently, filtering differed. TCRdb's table, derived via immunoSEQ multiplex PCR, lists solely in-frame clones and lacks some. The DNA gave D and trimming, while V, J and clone size come from that table. Of roughly 760,000 clones detected, less than 85% appear once; the ten largest clones hold approximately 1.6%. The study, taken as a whole, reports: Several donors showed sharing of about 4.8% of naive CD4 clonotypes. All-four-donor shared clonotypes had higher generation probabilities than non-shared clonotypes did.

With regard to this clone: The antigen is not known.

The sequenced sample consisted of memory CD4+ T cells sorted from blood. Subset meaning: CD45RA-negative fraction. The receptor was derived from a woman aged 25 to 39 in good health.

CDR3 sequence reads: CASSPAWMADTQYF. The CDR3 bases are TGTGCCAGCAGCCCCGCCTGGATGGCAGATACGCAGTATTTT. This chain connects TRBV2 to TRBJ2-3; D unresolved. The CDR3 loop spans 14 amino acids. Per the germline V gene, CDR1 is SNHLY and CDR2 is FYNNEI. Trimming took 6 bases from V and 4 from J, leaving 14 bases between them.